This record covers a single TCR beta chain. Antigen: not known. The CDR3 runs to 13 residues. V lost 3 bases and J lost 3, with 9 bases in between. In germline, CDR1 is DFQATT, CDR2 SNEGSKA (reference sequence). This specimen belongs to a study of post-analysis software for immune sequencing data. Incorporated into the TCR beta cDNA libraries were unique molecular identifiers, which served to reduce PCR and sequencing biases. TCRdb re-derived calls from the PCR reads in MiXCR, one entry per CDR3 protein. The sample includes about 820,000 distinct CDR3 sequences, under 70% seen only once; the top ten take roughly 4.4%. Whole-study results and caveats: Samples made in the same batch grouped tightly together by F measure. In patients, five TRBV segments were more frequent than in controls, with TRBV5-6, TRBV5-1 and TRBV20-1 among them. Among multiple sclerosis patients, normalized Chao1 diversity was significantly below that of controls.

The chain couples TRBV20-1 to TRBJ2-1; tentatively, D is TRBD1 (5 bases). The sequence came from a girl between 10 and 17 years old with multiple sclerosis. Sequencing used blood. Written as DNA, the CDR3 is TGCAGTGCTAGTGCCGACAGCTACAATGAGCAGTTCTTC. Its protein is CSASADSYNEQFF.